The table lists the clone carrying this TCR beta chain with a few counts. The sample belongs to a study of blood T cells in healthy people across ages. Turning to the study itself: In model experiments, template switching was able to capture about one barcoded beta molecule for every two T cells that were present.

The use of a sample-barcoded 5' primer and a J-beta primer mix characterized a second PCR of about 7 to 12 cycles. TCRdb processed the 5' RACE reads anew with MiXCR; each CDR3 protein has one entry. The data contain some 1.6 million distinct CDR3 sequences, roughly 30% of them singletons. The clonotype was recovered from a woman in her thirties in good health. The material sequenced was blood.

The CDR3, as DNA: TGTGCCAGCAACCGGAATAGCGGGAGTGCATACGAGCAGTACTTC. It codes for CASNRNSGSAYEQYF. V is TRBV13 and J is TRBJ2-7, with 9 bases lining up with TRBD2. This CDR3 comprises 15 residues. Trimming removed 7 bases from V and 4 bases from J; junction bases left unmatched: 11. Germline CDR1 PRHDT, CDR2 FYEKMQ (reference sequence).